This T cell receptor (beta chain) emerged from a study of blood T cell repertoires in COVID-19. Study-level information: The origin of the acute and convalescent COVID-19 samples was the United States, Italy and Spain.

In the original workflow: Amplified reference gene primers provided the basis for estimating nucleated cell counts. The table came from immunoSEQ multiplex PCR; TCRdb's copy has only in-frame clones and leaves some out. That table is the source of V, J and clone size, and D and trimming were worked out from the DNA. The sample lists 300,000 to 400,000 clones, about 86% occurring once. Trimming left V 2 bases short and J 2 bases short, with 7 bases between. The CDR3 contains 14 residues. The germline CDR1 and CDR2 sequences are SGHAT and FQDESV (reference sequence). The chain uses TRBV11-1 and TRBJ2-1; D is uncertain. Sample: PBMCs or T cells enriched from blood (not recorded which). The clonotype comes from a woman between 40 and 50 years old with acute COVID-19. The CDR3 spells CASSLIGTYNEQFF. The DNA for the CDR3 is TGTGCCAGCAGCTTAATCGGTACCTACAATGAGCAGTTCTTC. The full variable domain, completed using reference TRBV11-1 and TRBJ2-1, is EAEVAQSPRYKITEKSQAVAFWCDPISGHATLYWYRQILGQGPELLVQFQDESVVDDSQLPKDRFSAERLKGVDSTLKIQPAELGDSAMYLCASSLIGTYNEQFFGPGTRLTVL.